This TCR beta chain was identified during a study of T-cell reconstitution after alpha-beta-depleted transplantation in children. As it was prepared, the TCRbeta library received unique molecular identifiers. Each CDR3 protein is one row after TCRdb ran MiXCR on the PCR reads. The sample consists of approximately 650,000 distinct CDR3 sequences, approximately 14% of them appearing once. This clonotype was seen a few times. Its matching antigen is unknown. Study conclusions and caveats: Counts and diversity of T cells one year after transplant came mostly from newly produced T cells. Several hundred expanded graft clones reportedly supplied alpha-beta T cells about two months after transplant. The origin of high day-60 TCRbeta diversity in some patients lay in surviving recipient T cells and thymic progenitors.

Germline CDR1 GTSNPN, CDR2 SVGIG (reference sequence). V dropped 0 bases and J dropped 2 bases, with 12 bases sitting between them. The CDR3 has 15 residues. The rearrangement links TRBV30 to TRBJ2-3; D remains unclear. This TCR derives from a girl aged 2 to 10 with congenital amegakaryocytic thrombocytopenia, due to receive a stem cell transplant. The sample was PBMCs, taken before TCRalphabeta/CD19-depleted stem cell transplant. CDR3 sequence reads: CAWSVPPMATDTQYF. In DNA form, the CDR3 reads TGTGCCTGGAGTGTACCACCCATGGCCACAGATACGCAGTATTTT.